The T cell receptor (beta chain) described here comes from a study of T cell repertoires in cytomegalovirus infection. Study-level information: From public TCR beta signatures came an indication of both CMV infection and matching HLA type.

TCRdb reanalysed the reads using MiXCR and keeps one entry per CDR3 protein. The data show 200,000 to 300,000 distinct CDR3 sequences, 6% to 8% seen once. This clonotype was seen a handful of times. Its cognate antigen is unknown. Study results and limitations: Cumulative public TCR beta family frequency identified CMV carriers with the relevant HLA. HLA-C-restricted CMV clonotypes gave the most frequent clonotype in two of eight donors.

The receptor was derived from a human donor in good health (CMV status not recorded). Some clones in this sample may be carry-over from other donors' samples. Sequencing was done on a sample of PBMCs.

DNA of the CDR3: TGTGCCAGCTCAGGGACAGGGAACAATCAGCCCCAGCATTTT. This gives the protein CASSGTGNNQPQHF. V gene TRBV18 combines with J gene TRBJ1-5; TRBD1 matches 9 bases. In germline, CDR1 is KGHSH, CDR2 LQKENI. J lost 3 bases, V lost 5 bases, and 2 bases had no gene match. The CDR3 sequence is 14 residues long. Supplemented by reference TRBV18 and TRBJ1-5, the full variable domain reads NAGVMQNPRHLVRRRGQEARLRCSPMKGHSHVYWYRQLPEEGLKFMVYLQKENIIDESGMPKERFSAEFPKEGPSILRIQQVVRGDSAAYFCASSGTGNNQPQHFGDGTRLSIL.